The clone carrying this T cell receptor beta chain occurred a few times. Use of 60 Vbeta and 13 Jbeta primers characterized the PCR. Authors' analysis steps: Later analysis identified 65 million to 80 million unique TCR beta chains, about 10 million shared. TCRdb keeps only in-frame clones here, not all; method: immunoSEQ multiplex PCR. The D gene and trimming were derived from the DNA, and the V and J assignments and clone size from that table. The table shows approximately 73,000 clones, with roughly 60% occurring only once. All donors participated as healthy donors of bone marrow. The data belong to a study of cytomegalovirus exposure and HLA in healthy donors. V was cut by 2 bases and J by 1 base, with 8 bases left in between. The length of the CDR3 is 14 residues. The germline gives CDR1 MDHEN, CDR2 SYDVKM.

The sequence derives from a man in his thirties or forties in good health and CMV-seropositive. The sequenced material came from PBMCs. The rearrangement uses TRBV28 and TRBJ1-1; D gene uncertain. For the CDR3, the DNA is TGTGCCAGCAGTTTAGCGGGTAGGAACACTGAAGCTTTCTTT. Translating gives CASSLAGRNTEAFF.